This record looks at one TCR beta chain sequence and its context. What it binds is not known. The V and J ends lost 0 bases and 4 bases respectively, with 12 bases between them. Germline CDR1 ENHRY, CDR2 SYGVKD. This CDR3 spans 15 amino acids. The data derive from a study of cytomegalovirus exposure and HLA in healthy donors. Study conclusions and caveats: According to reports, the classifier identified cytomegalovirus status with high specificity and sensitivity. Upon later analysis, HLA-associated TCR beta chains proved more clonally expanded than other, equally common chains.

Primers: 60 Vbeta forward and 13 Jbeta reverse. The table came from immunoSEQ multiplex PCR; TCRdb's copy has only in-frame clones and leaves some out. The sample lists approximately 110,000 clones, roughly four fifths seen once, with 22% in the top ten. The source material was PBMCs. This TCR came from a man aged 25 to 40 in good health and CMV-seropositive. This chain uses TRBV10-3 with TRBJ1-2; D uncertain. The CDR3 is CAISESTGGGYGYTF. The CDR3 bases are TGTGCCATCAGTGAGTCGACGGGTGGAGGCTATGGCTACACCTTC.